These T cell receptor beta chains were read from a single sample in a study of blood T cell repertoires in COVID-19. The assay was immunoSEQ multiplex PCR, and TCRdb's table has in-frame clones only and misses some. The sample holds 400,000 or so clones, around 87% seen once. Specimen: peripheral blood. These receptors all stem from a human donor in a cohort sampled during active COVID-19. CDR3s leave out the opening cysteine and the closing phenylalanine or tryptophan. Each record gives: J gene, clone size, V gene, CDR3 protein. The listing skips clone size in some rows; elsewhere it reads once, few, many or a size class.

>TRBJ2-3|NA|TRBV5-4
ASSGRTGGKDTDTQY
>TRBJ1-2|NA|TRBV10-3
AISAGANYGYT
>TRBJ2-7|NA|TRBV24-1
ATSDNQFEGRGYEQY
>TRBJ1-1|NA|TRBV7-3
ASSVTDNTEAF
>TRBJ1-3|NA|TRBV5-6
ASSFYRQGSPTIY
>TRBJ1-2|NA|TRBV9
ASRSGNSRDGYT
>TRBJ2-7|NA|TRBV3-1/TRBV3-2
ASSSSGYLGLNEQY
>TRBJ2-7|NA|TRBV4-2
ASSTSGEQY
>TRBJ2-3|NA|TRBV5-1
ASSLGGRAADTQY
>TRBJ2-1|NA|TRBV12-3/TRBV12-4
ASSSLNEQF
>TRBJ1-5|NA|TRBV10-1
ASSESMGGHQPQH
>TRBJ1-1|NA|TRBV11-2
ASSSGQGLTEAF
>TRBJ1-2|NA|TRBV19
ASSISAGGYGYT
>TRBJ2-2|NA|TRBV9
ASSVALAGATGELF
>TRBJ2-1|NA|TRBV28
ASNPSGYYEQF
>TRBJ2-1|NA|TRBV9
ASSVSGRANEQF
>TRBJ1-4|NA|TRBV3-1/TRBV3-2
ASSPWDRDEKLF
>TRBJ1-1|few|TRBV7-9
ASSPGDTEAF
>TRBJ1-4|NA|TRBV28
ASSLGEGGHEKLF
>TRBJ2-3|NA|TRBV6-1
ASSDGGDTQY
>TRBJ1-1|few|TRBV19
ASSDDRGSTEAF
>TRBJ2-2|NA|TRBV4-1
ASSPQVVVRTGELF
>TRBJ1-5|NA|TRBV18
ASHTENRVISSRLNQPQH
>TRBJ1-1|NA|TRBV15
ATSRGGAWGTEAF
>TRBJ2-1|NA|TRBV6-5
ASRISSGGYNEQF
>TRBJ1-2|NA|TRBV7-2
ASSLVTDYGYT
>TRBJ1-1|NA|TRBV7-3
ASSPSGLNTEAF
>TRBJ2-2|once|TRBV4-1
ASSPWTGINTGELF
>TRBJ1-6|NA|TRBV7-9
ASSSPGRNSPLH
>TRBJ2-3|NA|TRBV24-1
ATSDPGQGTDTQY
>TRBJ2-3|NA|TRBV28
ASSPNVGEEGR
>TRBJ1-2|NA|TRBV6-2/TRBV6-3
ASSLDSGRSSYGYT
>TRBJ2-5|NA|TRBV5-4
ATARAGPWKTQY
>TRBJ2-5|NA|TRBV19
ASSIGGKQDETQY
>TRBJ1-2|NA|TRBV10-3
AISEPPGTGNYGYT
>TRBJ1-6|NA|TRBV4-1
ASSRGNSPLH
>TRBJ1-5|NA|TRBV29-1
SVQGDSNQPQH
>TRBJ1-2|NA|TRBV6-5
ASSRDTSNYGYT
>TRBJ1-1|NA|TRBV6-6
ASTQESPEAF
>TRBJ1-2|NA|TRBV5-1
ASSSTGTGSSYGYT
>TRBJ2-3|NA|TRBV24-1
ATAGTGWDTQY
>TRBJ2-3|NA|TRBV9
ASSAWGTRTDTQY
>TRBJ1-2|NA|TRBV2
ASSRYGYT
>TRBJ1-2|NA|TRBV29-1
SVGPTGGFGYT
>TRBJ2-3|NA|TRBV18
ASSSRDRYTDTQY
>TRBJ2-5|NA|TRBV10-2
ASSQTGTSGPGTQY
>TRBJ2-3|NA|TRBV11-1
ASSLAPGAADTQY
>TRBJ1-1|NA|TRBV11-2
ASSLLLNTEAF
>TRBJ1-1|once|TRBV27
ASSPPPRDTTEAF
>TRBJ2-7|NA|TRBV7-2
ASSLARVDEQY
>TRBJ2-3|NA|TRBV7-8
ASRAGYTDTQY
>TRBJ2-7|NA|TRBV7-9
ASSSRDPGQENYEQY
>TRBJ1-5|NA|TRBV7-8
ASSLVSGAYQPQH